This T cell receptor (beta chain) comes out of a study of blood T cell repertoires in COVID-19. Data came from immunoSEQ multiplex PCR; TCRdb stores just in-frame clones and leaves some out. The sample has 200,000 to 300,000 clones; 70% to 90% are singletons. J lost 7 bases, V lost 3 bases, and 17 bases had no gene match. The length of the CDR3 is 18 residues. Per germline, CDR1 SGHNT and CDR2 YYREEE (reference sequence). The TCR was taken from a woman in her 70s with active or convalescent COVID-19. Sequences were obtained from peripheral blood. This chain connects TRBV5-4 to TRBJ2-1, with 9 bases lining up with TRBD2. The DNA for the CDR3 is TGTGCCAGCAGCTCCCCCTCCTCGCGGGGGGGCCGGTTGAATGAGCAGTTCTTC. Protein: CASSSPSSRGGRLNEQFF.